This TCR beta chain was observed in a study of identical twins. Study results and limitations: Fewer insertions marked abundant cord blood beta clonotypes; young adult naive trended weakly, memory not at all. Invariant populations such as MAIT and iNKT cells could partly muddle zero-insertion analyses. The study found weaker excess twin sharing in beta out-of-frame sequences. Models underestimated how often monozygotic twins shared out-of-frame TCR alpha.

TCRdb reanalysed the 5' RACE reads using MiXCR and keeps one entry per CDR3 protein. The sample lists 150,000 or so distinct CDR3 sequences, under 4.5% occurring once. Germline V CDR1 and CDR2: SNHLY, FYNNEI. The V end was cut by 7 bases, the J end by 6 bases, with 16 bases between. The CDR3 sequence is 14 residues long. On this clonotype: No antigen is known for it.

The chain uses TRBV2 and TRBJ1-5, with D possibly being TRBD1 (6 bases). Material: memory T cells sorted from blood. This sequence originates from a man aged 18 to 30 in good health. The CDR3 region has the DNA TGTGCCAGCAAAGGTCGCGAGGGGGTTCAGCCCCAGCATTTT. Amino acid sequence: CASKGREGVQPQHF.